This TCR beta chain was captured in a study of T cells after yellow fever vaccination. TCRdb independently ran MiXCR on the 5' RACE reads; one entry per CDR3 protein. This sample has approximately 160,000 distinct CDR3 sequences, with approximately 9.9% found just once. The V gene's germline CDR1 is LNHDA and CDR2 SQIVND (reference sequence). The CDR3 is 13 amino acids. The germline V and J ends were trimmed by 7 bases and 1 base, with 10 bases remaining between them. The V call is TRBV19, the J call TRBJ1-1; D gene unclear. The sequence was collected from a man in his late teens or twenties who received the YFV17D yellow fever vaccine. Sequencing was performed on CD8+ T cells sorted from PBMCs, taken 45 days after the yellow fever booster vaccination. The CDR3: CASNDAGNTEAFF. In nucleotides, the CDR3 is TGTGCCAGTAACGACGCAGGGAACACTGAAGCTTTCTTT.